Described below is a single T cell receptor beta chain sequence and its context. Its specificity is not known. These data originate in a study of blood T cells in healthy people across ages. General study findings and limits: Versus aged donors, long-lived donors had higher diversity and more naive CD4+ cells.

Ten milliliters of peripheral blood were drawn from each donor. A second PCR, run for roughly 7 to 11 cycles, used a sample-barcoded 5' primer plus a J-beta primer mix. Carrying 12 random nucleotides, a template-switch adaptor labeled each individual cDNA molecule. MiXCR, applied by TCRdb to the 5' RACE reads, yields one record per CDR3 protein. The sample holds about 1.6 million distinct CDR3 sequences, 34% seen once. This TCR derives from a woman in her thirties in good health. The specimen sequenced was blood.

In DNA, the CDR3 is TGTGCCAGCAGGGTTGGACAGGACGTCGAGCAGTACTTC. Translated: CASRVGQDVEQYF. The chain employs TRBV12-3 or TRBV12-4 and TRBJ2-7; 7 bases line up with TRBD1. The V gene end was trimmed by 6 bases and the J gene end by 6 bases; junction bases not matched to a gene: 8. This CDR3 has 13 amino acids.